Below, one TCR beta chain is given with its context. Its antigen is unknown. Per the germline V gene, CDR1 is MNHNS and CDR2 is SASEGT. There are 13 residues in the CDR3. Trimming pared 10 bases from V and 4 bases from J, leaving 16 bases between. The sample belongs to a study of shared clonotypes between healthy human individuals. The wider study: Each donor contributed plates that comprised three CD4 naive, three CD4 memory, two CD8 naive and one CD8 memory.

The sorted-subset replicate PCRs were given 200 ng DNA, which is around 29,000 T cell genomes. Profiled with immunoSEQ multiplex PCR; TCRdb holds only in-frame clones, not every one. Of approximately 350,000 clones listed, around 72% are singletons. Notes on the study in general: Clonotypes that were shared across a handful of donors made up roughly 5% of naive CD4 clonotypes. Clonotypes not shared had lower generation probabilities than those common to all four donors.

The sample taken for sequencing was memory CD4+ T cells sorted from blood. Noted subset: CD45RA-negative fraction. The chain is built from TRBV6-1 and TRBJ1-1, with D tentatively TRBD1 (5 bases). The origin of this receptor is a man aged 30 to 39 in good health. For the CDR3, the DNA is TGTGCCACCGACAGTAAAGGCGGCACTGAAGCTTTCTTT. Residues: CATDSKGGTEAFF.